The 11 T cell receptor beta chains presented below share a single source sample, sequenced in a study of cytomegalovirus exposure and HLA in healthy donors. Sequenced by immunoSEQ multiplex PCR; TCRdb stores in-frame clones only, minus some. The repertoire consists of 200,000 to 250,000 clones, with around nine tenths occurring once and the leading ten covering 0.85% to 1.2%. The sample taken for sequencing was PBMCs. These receptors were collected from a woman younger than 30 in good health and CMV-seronegative.

This chain uses TRBV6-1 with TRBJ2-6; 13 bases are a match to TRBD2. V trimming: 0 bases; J trimming: 3 bases; junction bases outside the gene matches: 11. The CDR3 covers 21 residues. CDR1 MNHNS and CDR2 SASEGT come from the germline V gene. The CDR3 DNA follows: TGTGCCAGCAGTGAAGCGGATCCCGGGACTAGCGGGATCTTTGGGGCCAACGTCCTGACTTTC. It translates to CASSEADPGTSGIFGANVLTF.

The rearrangement uses TRBV10-3 and TRBJ1-1, with TRBD1 matching 7 bases. V dropped 7 bases and J dropped 5; count of bases not matched to a gene: 10. The CDR3 length is 14 residues. Germline V gene data show CDR1 as ENHRY and CDR2 as SYGVKD. CDR3 loop: CAITSDRAGTEAFF. The CDR3 nucleotides read TGTGCCATCACCTCCGACAGGGCCGGGACTGAAGCTTTCTTT.

The rearrangement links TRBV7-6 to TRBJ2-1; 7 bases map to TRBD1. CDR3 length: 16 amino acids. CDR1 is SGHVS and CDR2 is FNYEAQ in the germline V gene. V lost 2 bases and J lost 4; bases outside the gene matches: 8. This CDR3 reads CASSLNPGQQYNEQFF. The CDR3 region has the DNA TGTGCCAGCAGCTTAAATCCGGGACAGCAATACAATGAGCAGTTCTTC.

This clone has more than one count but fewer than ten. This chain links TRBV28 with TRBJ1-2; TRBD1 matches 8 bases. Losses at the gene ends were 6 bases for V and 7 bases for J; bases not matched to a gene: 7. The CDR3 length is 13 residues. Germline V CDR1 and CDR2: MDHEN, SYDVKM. In DNA, the CDR3 is TGTGCCAGCAGGTTGACAGGGGTTCCTGGCTACACCTTC. Its protein product is CASRLTGVPGYTF.

The sample holds one count of this clone. V usage is TRBV10-3 and J usage is TRBJ2-7, with TRBD2 matching over 13 bases. This CDR3 has 18 residues. The V gene's germline CDR1 is ENHRY and CDR2 SYGVKD. J lost 3 bases, V lost 6 bases, and 14 bases had no gene match. CDR3 sequence (DNA): TGTGCCATCAGCGCTACTAGCGGGAGGGCCCAAATCCACTACGAGCAGTACTTC. This sequence encodes CAISATSGRAQIHYEQYF.

The rearrangement joins TRBV30 to TRBJ2-3; D may be TRBD2 (6 bases). The germline CDR1 and CDR2 sequences are GTSNPN and SVGIG (reference sequence). This CDR3 spans 14 amino acids. The V and J ends lost 4 bases and 2 bases respectively, with 13 bases between them. The CDR3 spells CAWTLGLDTDTQYF. For the CDR3, the DNA is TGTGCCTGGACCCTGGGACTGGACACAGATACGCAGTATTTT. Based on the CDR3 plus reference TRBV30 and TRBJ2-3, the full variable domain is SQTIHQWPATLVQPVGSPLSLECTVEGTSNPNLYWYRQAAGRGLQLLFYSVGIGQISSEVPQNLSASRPQDRQFILSSKKLLLSDSGFYLCAWTLGLDTDTQYFGPGTRLTVL.

The rearrangement uses TRBV10-3 and TRBJ1-1; 7 bases fit TRBD1. V was clipped by 5 bases and J by 1 base; unmatched bases: 7. This CDR3 comprises 15 residues. CDR1 is ENHRY, CDR2 SYGVKD, per germline. As DNA, the CDR3 is TGTGCCATCAGTCCCAGGGGGGACGAGAACACTGAAGCTTTCTTT. This codes for CAISPRGDENTEAFF.

The chain employs TRBV7-2 and TRBJ2-6, with 7 bases identical to TRBD1. CDR3 length: 16 amino acids. Germline V gives CDR1 SGHTA, CDR2 FQGNSA. V shed 3 bases, J shed 4 bases, and the junction held 6 bases outside the gene matches. CDR3 in DNA: TGTGCCAGCAGCTTGCAGACAGGGCGCGGGGCCAACGTCCTGACTTTC. Its translation is CASSLQTGRGANVLTF.

The chain links TRBV25-1 to TRBJ2-1, with 9 bases aligning to TRBD2. This CDR3 region has 15 residues. V was pared by 3 bases and J by 7 bases, with 7 bases of the junction left unmatched. The germline V gene encodes CDR1 MGHDK and CDR2 SYGVNS. CDR3 loop: CASSEGAGGQNEQFF. In DNA form, the CDR3 reads TGTGCCAGCAGTGAGGGCGCGGGAGGGCAAAATGAGCAGTTCTTC.

The gene calls are TRBV5-5 and TRBJ2-2, with 7 bases lining up with TRBD1. The V gene end was trimmed by 4 bases and the J gene end by 0 bases; junction bases not matched to a gene: 3. This CDR3 is built from 15 residues. CDR1 and CDR2 from the germline V gene are SGHKS and YYEKEE (reference sequence). The chain's CDR3 is CASSHGTANTGELFF. As DNA, the CDR3 is TGTGCCAGCAGCCACGGGACAGCGAACACCGGGGAGCTGTTTTTT.

The rearrangement uses TRBV5-1 and TRBJ2-7; 9 bases match TRBD2. The CDR3 is made up of 16 amino acids. The trim removed 3 bases at V and 5 bases at J, leaving 12 bases unmatched. CDR1 is SGHRS, CDR2 YFSETQ, per germline. CDR3 in DNA: TGCGCCAGCAGCTCACACGCTAGCGGGATCTTAGACGAGCAGTACTTC. Protein product: CASSSHASGILDEQYF.